The 22 T cell receptor beta chains below all came from one sample that was sequenced in a study of radiotherapy plus CTLA-4 blockade in lung cancer. Here immunoSEQ multiplex PCR was the method, and the copy in TCRdb shows in-frame clones only, minus some. The sample yields 53,000 or so clones, more than 70% seen once. This specimen was peripheral blood, taken from a patient treated with radiotherapy plus ipilimumab. These receptors came from a human donor with non-small cell lung cancer whose response to radiotherapy plus ipilimumab could not be evaluated.

The CDR3 spells CSVVTEAYEQYF. CDR3 coding DNA: TGCAGCGTTGTGACAGAAGCCTACGAGCAGTACTTC. The chain is built from TRBV29-1 and TRBJ2-7; D is perhaps TRBD1 (5 bases). The CDR3 is 12 amino acids. Germline V gives CDR1 SQVTM, CDR2 ANQGSEA. The V and J ends lost 4 bases and 2 bases respectively, with 9 bases between them.

The V and J genes are TRBV6-1 and TRBJ1-5; no clear D gene. The CDR3 has 13 amino acids. V lost 6 bases and J lost 0, with 6 bases in between. Germline V gene data show CDR1 as MNHNS and CDR2 as SASEGT. CDR3 residues: CASSRGSNQPQHF. The CDR3 coding sequence is TGTGCCAGCAGCAGAGGTAGCAATCAGCCCCAGCATTTT.

The chain uses TRBV7-9 and TRBJ2-3, with TRBD2 as a possible D gene (7 bases). The CDR3 totals 15 residues. Per the germline V gene, CDR1 is SEHNR and CDR2 is FQNEAQ (reference sequence). Trimming removed 0 bases at V and 4 bases at J, with 11 bases between. CDR3 loop: CASSLAGGQADTQYF. The CDR3 DNA reads as TGTGCCAGCAGCTTAGCCGGGGGGCAGGCAGATACGCAGTATTTT.

The rearrangement joins TRBV4-3 to TRBJ2-3; 11 nucleotides align to TRBD2. The CDR3 spans 16 residues. The germline V gene encodes CDR1 LGHNA and CDR2 YSLEER. Losses at the gene ends were 0 bases for V and 4 bases for J; bases not matched to a gene: 3. Written as DNA, the CDR3 is TGCGCCAGCAGCCAAGACCTAGCGGGGGGTGCAGATACGCAGTATTTT. Its translation is CASSQDLAGGADTQYF.

J is TRBJ1-1 and V is TRBV15; no clear D gene. The V and J ends lost 6 bases and 7 bases respectively, with 9 bases between them. The V gene's germline CDR1 is LNHNV and CDR2 YYDKDF (reference sequence). The CDR3 is 11 amino acids. CDR3 DNA: TGTGCCACCAGAGCTTACCATGAAGCTTTCTTT. It is translated as CATRAYHEAFF. Combining the CDR3 with reference TRBV15 and TRBJ1-1 gives the whole variable domain DAMVIQNPRYQVTQFGKPVTLSCSQTLNHNVMYWYQQKSSQAPKLLFHYYDKDFNNEADTPDNFQSRRPNTSFCFLDIRSPGLGDTAMYLCATRAYHEAFFGQGTRLTVV.

The chain joins TRBV9 to TRBJ1-1; 8 bases match TRBD1. Germline trimming cut 5 bases from V and 8 bases from J; bases unmatched to any gene: 8. Germline CDR1 is SGDLS and CDR2 is YYNGEE. The CDR3 contains 13 residues. The CDR3 nucleotides read TGTGCCAGCAGTTTCCAGGGGGCGGGGGAAGCTTTCTTT. Amino acids: CASSFQGAGEAFF.

V gene TRBV9 combines with J gene TRBJ2-3, with 9 bases aligning to TRBD1. The J segment lost 6 bases and the V segment lost 0 bases, leaving 8 bases of the junction unmatched. CDR1 is SGDLS, CDR2 YYNGEE, per germline. The CDR3 extends over 16 amino acids. CDR3 nucleotide sequence: TGTGCCAGCAGCGTAGTGGGGACAGGGTCTAGGGATACGCAGTATTTT. This gives the protein CASSVVGTGSRDTQYF.

The chain's CDR3 is CSVGTGGPYEQYF. The CDR3, as DNA: TGCAGCGTAGGGACAGGGGGACCCTACGAGCAGTACTTC. The genes are TRBV29-1 and TRBJ2-7; 11 nucleotides agree with TRBD1. Trimming took 6 bases from V and 2 from J; bases not matched to a gene: 3. Germline CDR1 is SQVTM and CDR2 is ANQGSEA. The CDR3 totals 13 residues.

This chain uses TRBV30 with TRBJ1-4; no definite D call. Germline lookup yields CDR1 GTSNPN and CDR2 SVGIG (reference sequence). CDR3 length: 16 residues. V was shortened by 1 base and J by 8 bases, with 20 bases between the two germline ends. CDR3 DNA: TGTGCCTGGAGTGCCACTGGGCTGGGAGTAGGGGAAAAACTGTTTTTT. Protein sequence: CAWSATGLGVGEKLFF.

This chain joins TRBV28 and TRBJ2-3; 8 positions agree with TRBD1. Germline CDR1 is MDHEN and CDR2 is SYDVKM. The V segment lost 5 bases and the J segment 6 bases; nucleotides outside the gene matches: 10. The CDR3 spans 15 residues. The CDR3 sequence is CASSRQGPVGDTQYF. CDR3 nucleotides: TGTGCCAGCAGTCGACAGGGGCCCGTGGGGGATACGCAGTATTTT. Full variable domain (remainder filled in from reference TRBV28 and TRBJ2-3): DVKVTQSSRYLVKRTGEKVFLECVQDMDHENMFWYRQDPGLGLRLIYFSYDVKMKEKGDIPEGYSVSREKKERFSLILESASTNQTSMYLCASSRQGPVGDTQYFGPGTRLTVL.

The gene calls are TRBV11-2 and TRBJ2-1; TRBD2 matches 7 bases. This CDR3 is built from 16 residues. Trimming cost V 0 bases and J 2 bases; bases outside gene matches: 4. Germline V lookup: CDR1 SGHAT, CDR2 FQNNGV. The CDR3 sequence: CASSLDSSGPYNEQFF. CDR3 in DNA: TGTGCCAGCAGCTTAGATAGTAGCGGGCCCTACAATGAGCAGTTCTTC.

The chain carries TRBV11-2 and TRBJ2-1; TRBD2 might be the D (6 bases). V lost 6 bases and J lost 6, with 12 bases in between. Germline assignment: CDR1 SGHAT and CDR2 FQNNGV. The CDR3 length is 13 residues. This chain's CDR3 is CASRPTSRNEQFF. CDR3 coding DNA: TGTGCCAGCAGGCCCACTAGCCGCAATGAGCAGTTCTTC.

This chain links TRBV30 with TRBJ1-2, with 7 bases aligning to TRBD1. Trimming at V came to 5 bases and at J to 10 bases, leaving 10 bases not matched to a gene. This CDR3 has 12 amino acids. From germline, CDR1 is GTSNPN and CDR2 SVGIG (reference sequence). CDR3 coding DNA: TGTGCCTGGTGCCACCTAGGGGGCCCCTACACCTTC. Translation gives CAWCHLGGPYTF. Together with reference TRBV30 and TRBJ1-2, the CDR3 gives the full variable domain: SQTIHQWPATLVQPVGSPLSLECTVEGTSNPNLYWYRQAAGRGLQLLFYSVGIGQISSEVPQNLSASRPQDRQFILSSKKLLLSDSGFYLCAWCHLGGPYTFGSGTRLTVV.

This rearrangement joins TRBV5-1 to TRBJ1-4, with 8 bases aligning to TRBD1. The CDR3 has 14 residues. V shed 4 bases and J 6 bases; nucleotides not matched to a gene: 5. Germline-derived CDR1 and CDR2 are SGHRS and YFSETQ. CDR3 in DNA: TGCGCCAGCAGCCCTCAGGGGGCGGATGAAAAACTGTTTTTT. This encodes CASSPQGADEKLFF.

This sequence joins TRBV5-1 and TRBJ2-1; no firm D call. This CDR3 contains 15 residues. Per the germline V gene, CDR1 is SGHRS and CDR2 is YFSETQ. Between the trimmed V and J ends, which lost 1 base and 2 bases, there was a span of 10 bases. DNA for the CDR3: TGCGCCAGCAGCTTGAGGCAGACTGCCTACAATGAGCAGTTCTTC. This gives the protein CASSLRQTAYNEQFF.

Note on this clone: The DNA is left out, because the CDR3 cannot be placed on it with certainty; the CDR3 is given as TCRdb lists it. CDR3 sequence: CASSNIDRVAGGTYEQYF. This sequence joins TRBV21-1 and TRBJ2-7; the D call in the table, TRBD2, was not verified against the DNA. TRBV21-1 is shown as a pseudogene. The CDR3 sequence runs 18 residues, both termini included.

The CDR3 loop is CASRDQGRGTQYF. The CDR3, as DNA: TGCGCCAGCAGGGACCAGGGCAGAGGTACGCAGTATTTT. V usage is TRBV10-2 and J usage is TRBJ2-3; the D gene is possibly TRBD1 (5 bases). This CDR3 is 13 amino acids long. Germline assignment: CDR1 WSHSY and CDR2 SAAADI. Trimming stripped 6 bases from V and 8 bases from J, with 15 bases between.

V and J are TRBV2 and TRBJ2-5; 13 positions agree with TRBD2. The CDR3 loop spans 18 amino acids. J lost 5 bases, V lost 5 bases, and 14 bases had no gene match. Germline V gives CDR1 SNHLY, CDR2 FYNNEI. The CDR3 DNA is TGTGCCAGCAGTCGGACTAGCGGGAGAGGGTGGCCAGGGGAGACCCAGTACTTC. Translation: CASSRTSGRGWPGETQYF.

This sequence joins TRBV5-1 and TRBJ2-3, with D maybe TRBD2 (6 bases). Germline values: CDR1 SGHRS, CDR2 YFSETQ. V was pared by 4 bases and J by 6 bases, with 18 bases between. The CDR3 sequence is 15 residues long. Here the CDR3 DNA reads TGCGCCAGCAGCAGAACCGGGACTGGACCGGATACGCAGTATTTT. Encoded protein: CASSRTGTGPDTQYF. Based on the CDR3 plus reference TRBV5-1 and TRBJ2-3, the full variable domain is KAGVTQTPRYLIKTRGQQVTLSCSPISGHRSVSWYQQTPGQGLQFLFEYFSETQRNKGNFPGRFSGRQFSNSRSEMNVSTLELGDSALYLCASSRTGTGPDTQYFGPGTRLTVL.

The sample holds one count of this clone. The rearrangement links TRBV11-2 to TRBJ2-5; D uncertain. The CDR3 is made up of 11 amino acids. Looked up from germline, CDR1 is SGHAT and CDR2 is FQNNGV. Trimming left V 2 bases short and J 7 bases short, with 5 bases between. The CDR3 protein is CASSLMRTQYF. CDR3 coding DNA: TGTGCCAGCAGCTTAATGCGGACCCAGTACTTC.

V gene TRBV2 combines with J gene TRBJ2-1; 11 nucleotides match TRBD1. The germline CDR1 and CDR2 sequences are SNHLY and FYNNEI. J was trimmed by 8 bases and V by 1 base; bases with no gene match: 4. The CDR3 contains 15 residues. The chain's CDR3 is CASSEDWTGGDEQFF. Here the CDR3 DNA reads TGTGCCAGCAGTGAAGACTGGACAGGGGGCGATGAGCAGTTCTTC.

V is TRBV18 and J is TRBJ2-3, with a possible D match to TRBD2 (6 bases). The germline CDR1 and CDR2 sequences are KGHSH and LQKENI. Deletions cut 1 base from V and 1 base from J, with 9 bases between. The CDR3 is 15 residues long. In DNA form, the CDR3 reads TGTGCCAGCTCACCACGGACTACCGGCACAGATACGCAGTATTTT. The encoded protein is CASSPRTTGTDTQYF.